At least ten counts were recorded for the clone carrying this T cell receptor (beta chain). Antigen specificity is unknown. Germline assignment: CDR1 SGHNT and CDR2 YENEEA. The CDR3 contains 12 residues. Deletions cut 5 bases from V and 6 bases from J, with 7 bases between. The data were taken from a study of response to subunit inactivated influenza vaccine. Study-wide findings and caveats: Authors suggested each seasonal flu vaccination may recruit only limited numbers of new T cells.

Each CDR3 protein is one row after TCRdb ran MiXCR on the RT-PCR reads. The sample consists of around 850,000 distinct CDR3 sequences, roughly 18% of them appearing once. The material sequenced was PBMCs from blood, taken about 5 days after vaccination. This clonotype was obtained from a man aged 50 or older who received an inactivated influenza vaccine. The chain combines TRBV11-3 with TRBJ2-2; D not resolved. The CDR3 here is CASSPRSGELFF. The CDR3, as DNA: TGTGCCAGCAGCCCCAGATCCGGGGAGCTGTTTTTT. Together with reference TRBV11-3 and TRBJ2-2, the CDR3 gives the full variable domain: EAGVVQSPRYKIIEKKQPVAFWCNPISGHNTLYWYLQNLGQGPELLIRYENEEAVDDSQLPKDRFSAERLKGVDSTLKIQPAELGDSAVYLCASSPRSGELFFGEGSRLTVL.